The sequence of this T cell receptor (beta chain) was determined in a study of cytomegalovirus exposure and HLA in healthy donors. Study results and caveats: Among the CMV-associated chains, a few were confirmed in vitro as specific for CMV antigens.

Only one count was recorded for this clone. Its matching antigen is unknown. Trimming removed 6 bases from V and 6 bases from J, with 18 bases in between. The CDR3 totals 14 residues. Per the germline V gene, CDR1 is WSHSY and CDR2 is SAAADI. The PCR had 60 Vbeta and 13 Jbeta primers. Profiled with immunoSEQ multiplex PCR; TCRdb holds only in-frame clones, not every one. The data contain some 200,000 clones, over 60% of them singletons. This receptor was obtained from a man aged 18 to 35 in good health and CMV-seronegative. Material for sequencing was PBMCs. The V gene is TRBV10-2, the J gene TRBJ2-7; D may be TRBD2 (7 bases). CDR3 nucleotides: TGCGCCAGCAGGGCTAGGGGGAGGGCCTCCGAGCAGTACTTC. Its translation is CASRARGRASEQYF.